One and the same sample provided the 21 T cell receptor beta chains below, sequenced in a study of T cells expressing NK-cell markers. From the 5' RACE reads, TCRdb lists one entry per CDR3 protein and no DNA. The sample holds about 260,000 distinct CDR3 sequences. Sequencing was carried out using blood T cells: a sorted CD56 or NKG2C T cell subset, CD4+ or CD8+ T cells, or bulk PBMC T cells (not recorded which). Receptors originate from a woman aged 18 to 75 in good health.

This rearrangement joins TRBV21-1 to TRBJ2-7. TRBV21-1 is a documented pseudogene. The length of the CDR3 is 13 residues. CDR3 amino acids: CASTPTGAYEQYF.

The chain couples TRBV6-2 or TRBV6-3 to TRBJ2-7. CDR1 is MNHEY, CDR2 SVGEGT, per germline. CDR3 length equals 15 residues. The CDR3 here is CASSYSAGVPYEQYF.

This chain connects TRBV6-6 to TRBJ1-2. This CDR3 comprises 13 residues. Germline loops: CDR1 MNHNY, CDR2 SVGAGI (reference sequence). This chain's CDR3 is CASSQGGSYGYTF.

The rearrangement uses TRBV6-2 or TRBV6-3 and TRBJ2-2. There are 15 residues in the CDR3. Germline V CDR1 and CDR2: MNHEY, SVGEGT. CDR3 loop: CASSYGSAYTGELFF.

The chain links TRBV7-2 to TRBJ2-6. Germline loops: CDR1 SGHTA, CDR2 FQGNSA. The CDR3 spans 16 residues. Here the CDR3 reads CASSPTPYSGANVLTF.

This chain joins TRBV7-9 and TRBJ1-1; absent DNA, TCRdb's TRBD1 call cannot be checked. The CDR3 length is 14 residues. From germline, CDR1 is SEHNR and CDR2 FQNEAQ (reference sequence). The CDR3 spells CASSLLGQGNEAFF.

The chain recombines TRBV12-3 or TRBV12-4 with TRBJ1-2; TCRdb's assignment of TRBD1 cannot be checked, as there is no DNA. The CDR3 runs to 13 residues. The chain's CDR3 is CASSFGTGSGYTF.

The CDR3 spells CASSSFRGGSAEAFF. V gene TRBV5-1 combines with J gene TRBJ1-1. Germline values: CDR1 SGHRS, CDR2 YFSETQ. The CDR3 has 15 residues.

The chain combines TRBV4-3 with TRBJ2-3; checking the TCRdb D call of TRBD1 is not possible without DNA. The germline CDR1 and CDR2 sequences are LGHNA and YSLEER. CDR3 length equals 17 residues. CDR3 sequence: CASSQDQGQGRTDTQYF.

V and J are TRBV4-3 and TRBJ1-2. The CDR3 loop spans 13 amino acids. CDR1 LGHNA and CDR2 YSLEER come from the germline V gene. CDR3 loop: CASSLRAEYGYTF.

CDR3 protein: CASSLTFEETQYF. This chain connects TRBV18 to TRBJ2-5. The CDR3 contains 13 residues. In germline, CDR1 is KGHSH, CDR2 LQKENI.

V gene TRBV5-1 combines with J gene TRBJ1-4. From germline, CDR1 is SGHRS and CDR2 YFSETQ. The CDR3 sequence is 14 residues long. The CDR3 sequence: CASSLDTVNEKLFF. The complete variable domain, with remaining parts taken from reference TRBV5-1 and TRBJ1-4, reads KAGVTQTPRYLIKTRGQQVTLSCSPISGHRSVSWYQQTPGQGLQFLFEYFSETQRNKGNFPGRFSGRQFSNSRSEMNVSTLELGDSALYLCASSLDTVNEKLFFGSGTQLSVL.

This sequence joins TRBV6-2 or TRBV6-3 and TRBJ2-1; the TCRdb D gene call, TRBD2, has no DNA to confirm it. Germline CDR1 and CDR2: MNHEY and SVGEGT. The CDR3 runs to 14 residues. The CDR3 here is CASSGSGTYNEQFF.

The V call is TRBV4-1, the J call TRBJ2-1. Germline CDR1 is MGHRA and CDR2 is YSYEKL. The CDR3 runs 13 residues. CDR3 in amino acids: CASSQGTAREQFF.

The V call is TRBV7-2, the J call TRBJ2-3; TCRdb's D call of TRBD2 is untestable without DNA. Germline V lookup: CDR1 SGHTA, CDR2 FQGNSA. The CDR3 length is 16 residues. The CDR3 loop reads CASSLVSREGTDTQYF.

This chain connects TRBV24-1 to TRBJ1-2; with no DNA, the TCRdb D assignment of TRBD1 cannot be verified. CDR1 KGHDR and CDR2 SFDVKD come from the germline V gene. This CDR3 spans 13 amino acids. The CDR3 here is CATSAGLDYGYTF.

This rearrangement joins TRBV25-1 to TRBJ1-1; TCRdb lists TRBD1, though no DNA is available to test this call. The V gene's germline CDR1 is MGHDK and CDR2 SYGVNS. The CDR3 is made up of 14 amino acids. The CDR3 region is CASKGQGMVTEAFF.

Here the CDR3 reads CASSSPWGTENNEQFF. The rearrangement links TRBV28 to TRBJ2-1; TCRdb lists TRBD1, though no DNA is available to test this call. The CDR3 is 16 amino acids. CDR1 and CDR2 (germline): MDHEN, SYDVKM.

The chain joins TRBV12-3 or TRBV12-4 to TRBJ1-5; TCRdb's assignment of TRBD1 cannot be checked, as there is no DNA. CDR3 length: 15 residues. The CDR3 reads CASSSGQGGGQPQHF.

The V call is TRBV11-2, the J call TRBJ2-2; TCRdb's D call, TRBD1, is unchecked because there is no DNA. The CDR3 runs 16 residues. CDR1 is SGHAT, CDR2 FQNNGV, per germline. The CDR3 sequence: CASSLRGDTNTGELFF.

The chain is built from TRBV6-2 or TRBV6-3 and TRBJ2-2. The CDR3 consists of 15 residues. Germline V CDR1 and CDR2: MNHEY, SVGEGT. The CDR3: CASSYRAANTGELFF.